This entry describes one TCR beta chain. Deep-level settings were used for running the assay. The table came from immunoSEQ multiplex PCR; TCRdb's copy has only in-frame clones and leaves some out. The repertoire has under 1,100,000 clones, about 76% of them found once; the top ten carry less than 1.5%. This entry is derived from a study of shared clonotypes between healthy human individuals. About the study: CD8 memory received one plate per donor, CD8 naive two, CD4 memory three and CD4 naive three.

Division of CD4+ cells produced a CD45RA+ naive subset and a CD45RA-negative memory subset. The sample taken for sequencing was memory CD4+ T cells sorted from blood. Subset specified: CD45RA-negative fraction. The receptor's source is a man younger than 35 in good health.

This CDR3 reads CASRHRDRLNEKLFF. The CDR3 DNA follows: TGCGCCAGCAGACACCGGGACAGACTCAATGAAAAACTGTTTTTT. This rearrangement joins TRBV5-1 to TRBJ1-4; TRBD1 matches 7 bases. With V trimmed by 5 bases and J by 5 bases, 9 bases remained unmatched. Germline values: CDR1 SGHRS, CDR2 YFSETQ. This CDR3 spans 15 amino acids.